This note documents a single T cell receptor beta chain sequence. Its antigen is as yet unknown. There are 12 residues in the CDR3. V dropped 1 base and J dropped 8 bases, with 8 bases sitting between them. Germline assignment: CDR1 SGHAT and CDR2 FQNNGV. The sample comes from a study of OX40 agonist ivuxolimab in advanced cancers. Study information: Partial responses were achieved by three patients, one with hepatocellular carcinoma and two with cutaneous melanoma. Findings of the study overall: Expanded peripheral T-cell antigen specificity went undetermined. The average count of expanded clones was higher among CD8+ T cells than among CD4+. Those patients achieving a partial response at 0.1-3.0 mg/kg showed among the lowest clonal expansion.

Sequencing was performed with immunoSEQ multiplex PCR; in TCRdb, only in-frame clones are kept and a portion is missing. Among approximately 100,000 clones listed, less than 95% were seen once. The chain links TRBV11-2 to TRBJ2-5; TRBD2 might be the D (6 bases). This receptor was identified in an adult with an advanced solid tumor such as melanoma, head and neck, liver or kidney cancer. The sequencing here drew on CD4+ or CD8+ T cells sorted from blood, taken in a trial of the OX40 agonist ivuxolimab. The CDR3 is CASSLGGVTQYF. The CDR3 DNA is TGTGCCAGCAGCTTAGGGGGGGTTACCCAGTACTTC.